Sequencing of this T cell receptor beta chain was carried out in a study of blood T cell repertoires in COVID-19. The assay was immunoSEQ multiplex PCR, and TCRdb's table has in-frame clones only and misses some. The sample lists fewer than 250,000 clones; roughly four fifths were seen once. Germline lookup yields CDR1 SGDLS and CDR2 YYNGEE. V lost 5 bases, J lost 7 bases, and 6 bases stayed unmatched. This CDR3 contains 15 residues. Material: peripheral blood. The V and J genes are TRBV9 and TRBJ1-6, with 10 nucleotides matching TRBD1. This clonotype originated in a woman in her 40s with active or convalescent COVID-19. CDR3 sequence (DNA): TGTGCCAGCAGTGGGGACAGGGGAGGCAATTCACCCCTCCACTTT. It encodes CASSGDRGGNSPLHF. The variable domain in full, with the rest retrieved from reference TRBV9 and TRBJ1-6, is DSGVTQTPKHLITATGQRVTLRCSPRSGDLSVYWYQQSLDQGLQFLIQYYNGEERAKGNILERFSAQQFPDLHSELNLSSLELGDSALYFCASSGDRGGNSPLHFGNGTRLTVT.